One sample yielded the 4 T cell receptor beta chains listed below, sequenced in a study of regulatory T cells in long-lasting Graves disease. The time point is: newly diagnosed GD, antithyroid drugs for less than 3 months. There was RNA extracted from PBMCs, and the TCR library was made from it. Arm-PCR with iRepertoire HTBI primers amplified the CDR3 regions for these TCR beta libraries. TCRdb re-called the multiplex PCR reads through MiXCR, storing one row per CDR3 protein. Of approximately 360,000 distinct CDR3 sequences in the sample, approximately 10% were seen once. The data also belong to a second study, concerning T cells in Graves' hyperthyroidism and ophthalmopathy.

Source: peripheral blood mononuclear cells (PBMCs), taken at new diagnosis, from a patient treated with antithyroid drugs. These receptors were collected from a woman between 18 and 29 years old with Graves disease.

The J gene is TRBJ2-7, the V gene TRBV29-1; D possibly corresponds to TRBD2 (6 bases). With 4 bases removed from V and 2 bases from J, the gap between germline ends came to 18 bases. The V gene's germline CDR1 is SQVTM and CDR2 ANQGSEA. The CDR3 has 15 amino acids. In DNA form, the CDR3 reads TGCAGCGTTGTATCCCCCCCCGGGAGAGCCTACGAGCAGTACTTC. Its translation is CSVVSPPGRAYEQYF.

This clonotype was picked up many times. V is TRBV28 and J is TRBJ1-2, with TRBD1 identical over 7 bases. Losses at the gene ends were 2 bases for V and 8 bases for J; bases not matched to a gene: 11. This CDR3 spans 15 amino acids. CDR1 is MDHEN and CDR2 is SYDVKM in the germline V gene. CDR3 region: CASSLDGQDSAGYTF. The CDR3 DNA follows: TGTGCCAGCAGTTTAGACGGACAGGACTCTGCCGGCTACACCTTC.

As regards this clonotype: This clone may be a read error of a much larger clone one base away. The chain uses TRBV6-2 or TRBV6-3 and TRBJ1-2, with 7 positions matching TRBD1. CDR1 is MNHEY and CDR2 is SVGEGT in the germline V gene. This CDR3 region has 15 residues. V shed 2 bases and J 3 bases; nucleotides not matched to a gene: 6. The CDR3 DNA is TGTGCCAGCAGTTACACCAACACAGGGGACTATGGCTACACCTTC. Its protein product is CASSYTNTGDYGYTF.

This clonotype has only a few counts. J is TRBJ1-5 and V is TRBV9, with D tentatively TRBD1 (6 bases). The germline V and J ends were trimmed by 3 bases and 4 bases, with 14 bases remaining between them. CDR3 length equals 15 residues. Germline CDR1 SGDLS, CDR2 YYNGEE. In nucleotides, the CDR3 is TGTGCCAGCAGCGGGACAGAGGGTCAGAATCAGCCCCAGCATTTT. Residues: CASSGTEGQNQPQHF.